Listed here is a single TCR beta chain. Its antigen is unidentified. Use of 60 Vbeta and 13 Jbeta primers characterized the PCR. TCRdb's table, derived via immunoSEQ multiplex PCR, lists solely in-frame clones and lacks some. Among around 140,000 clones listed, more than 70% were seen once. The sample belongs to a study of cytomegalovirus exposure and HLA in healthy donors. V lost 2 bases and J 6 bases, leaving 8 bases between the germline ends. The V gene's germline CDR1 is SGHRS and CDR2 YFSETQ. The CDR3 is 13 amino acids. Study-wide findings and caveats: There were a few CMV-associated chains whose specificity for CMV antigens was confirmed in vitro. Later work found that TCR association rates differed between HLA loci; DRB1 had the most and HLA-C the fewest. As immune exposure information, only CMV serostatus was available.

The rearrangement links TRBV5-1 to TRBJ2-2; D remains ambiguous. The clonotype comes from a man in his forties or fifties in good health and CMV-seronegative. Sequenced input: PBMCs. CDR3 sequence (DNA): TGCGCCAGCAGCTTTCTACCCTCCGGGGAGCTGTTTTTT. Translating it yields CASSFLPSGELFF.